These 9 T cell receptor beta chains originate from one sample sequenced in a study of blood T cell repertoires in COVID-19. Here immunoSEQ multiplex PCR was the method, and the copy in TCRdb shows in-frame clones only, minus some. The table includes about 69,000 clones, roughly three quarters detected once. The source material was peripheral blood. The receptors stem from a man aged 55 to 70 with acute or convalescent COVID-19.

This CDR3 is CASSLVGQEYNEQFF. In DNA form, the CDR3 reads TGCGCCAGCAGCTTGGTGGGACAGGAGTACAATGAGCAGTTCTTC. The V gene is TRBV5-1, the J gene TRBJ2-1; 8 bases agree with TRBD1. The CDR3 length is 15 residues. With 0 bases clipped from V and 4 bases from J, the junction kept 3 bases outside the gene matches. Germline assignment: CDR1 SGHRS and CDR2 YFSETQ.

The sample holds a few counts of this clone. The chain recombines TRBV4-2 with TRBJ1-5, with D unresolved. CDR1 LGHNA and CDR2 YNFKEQ come from the germline V gene. The CDR3 totals 16 residues. V shed 0 bases and J shed 0 bases, with 9 bases lying between them. The CDR3 DNA is TGTGCCAGCAGCCAAGAGAAGACATTTAGCAATCAGCCCCAGCATTTT. Translating gives CASSQEKTFSNQPQHF.

The chain uses TRBV5-1 and TRBJ2-2; TRBD1 aligns across 8 bases. The CDR3 sequence is 16 residues long. V trimming: 0 bases; J trimming: 0 bases; junction bases outside the gene matches: 1. Germline V gene sequence: CDR1 SGHRS, CDR2 YFSETQ. CDR3 residues: CASSLGQGSNTGELFF. As DNA, the CDR3 is TGCGCCAGCAGCTTGGGACAGGGGTCGAACACCGGGGAGCTGTTTTTT.

This clone was found a few times. V gene TRBV4-2 combines with J gene TRBJ1-1, with D perhaps matching TRBD1 (6 bases). The CDR3 contains 15 residues. V was pared by 1 base and J by 3 bases, with 12 bases between. Germline CDR1 and CDR2: LGHNA and YNFKEQ. CDR3 DNA: TGTGCCAGCAGCCAAGGGTCAGGGGCCGACACTGAAGCTTTCTTT. Translated: CASSQGSGADTEAFF.

This chain connects TRBV19 to TRBJ1-3; D is unclear. V was clipped by 6 bases and J by 0 bases, with 15 bases between them. Germline CDR1 is LNHDA and CDR2 is SQIVND (reference sequence). The length of the CDR3 is 16 residues. The CDR3, as DNA: TGTGCCAGTAGCGAGTACGAAAGAAACTCTGGAAACACCATATATTTT. Protein sequence: CASSEYERNSGNTIYF. Variable domain in full (rest from reference TRBV19 and TRBJ1-3): DGGITQSPKYLFRKEGQNVTLSCEQNLNHDAMYWYRQDPGQGLRLIYYSQIVNDFQKGDIAEGYSVSREKKESFPLTVTSAQKNPTAFYLCASSEYERNSGNTIYFGEGSWLTVV.

This clone was counted a few times. This chain uses TRBV7-3 with TRBJ2-1; unclear D gene. CDR1 and CDR2 from the germline V gene are SGHTA and FQGTGA. Trimming left V 1 base short and J 5 bases short, with 6 bases between. There are 13 residues in the CDR3. CDR3 in amino acids: CASSLSRDNEQFF. CDR3 in DNA: TGTGCCAGCAGCTTAAGCCGGGACAATGAGCAGTTCTTC.

The rearrangement joins TRBV5-5 to TRBJ1-1; 7 positions agree with TRBD1. The J segment lost 1 base and the V segment lost 0 bases, leaving 6 bases of the junction unmatched. Germline V gene sequence: CDR1 SGHKS, CDR2 YYEKEE (reference sequence). This CDR3 has 16 amino acids. DNA of the CDR3: TGTGCCAGCAGCTTGGGACCTGACAGGGCGAACACTGAAGCTTTCTTT. Protein sequence: CASSLGPDRANTEAFF.

J is TRBJ1-2 and V is TRBV6-5, with 11 nucleotides matching TRBD1. Germline CDR1 is MNHEY and CDR2 is SVGAGI. Germline trimming cut 2 bases from V and 3 bases from J; bases unmatched to any gene: 2. The CDR3 is made up of 15 amino acids. The CDR3 region is CASSYRGQGDYGYTF. For the CDR3, the DNA is TGTGCCAGCAGTTACAGGGGACAGGGGGACTATGGCTACACCTTC.

This clone is a singleton in its sample. The chain uses TRBV12-5 and TRBJ2-3; D perhaps matches TRBD1 (6 bases). Germline CDR1 LGHNT, CDR2 FRNRAP. V lost 1 base and J lost 1, with 6 bases in between. This CDR3 has 14 amino acids. Here the CDR3 reads CASGLGTGTDTQYF. The CDR3 bases are TGTGCTAGTGGTTTGGGGACAGGCACAGATACGCAGTATTTT.